This TCR beta chain is from a study of blood T cell repertoires in COVID-19. Study details: Samples taken during acute and convalescent COVID-19 were collected in the United States, Italy and Spain. T cells, B-cell-depleted T cells, or PBMCs provided the cDNA or gDNA that served as material.

In the authors' workflow: Amplification from reference gene primers served as the basis for estimated nucleated cell counts. Clones were sequenced by immunoSEQ multiplex PCR, and TCRdb holds only the in-frame ones, with some missing. That table is the source of V, J and clone size, and D and trimming were worked out from the DNA. The sample consists of approximately 89,000 clones, 90% to 95% of them appearing once. Germline CDR1 SGHAT, CDR2 FQNNGV. The ends were cut back, 7 bases at V and 1 base at J, with 13 bases in the middle. The CDR3 has 14 residues. Sequencing input: peripheral blood. This TCR was sampled from a human donor with active COVID-19. The donor label of this sample is uncertain. J is TRBJ2-5 and V is TRBV11-2; a weak D match, TRBD1 (6 bases). This CDR3 reads CASTSRDTQETQYF. The CDR3 DNA reads as TGTGCCAGCACCTCCCGGGACACCCAAGAGACCCAGTACTTC.